This is a list of T cell receptor beta chains from one sample in a study of blood T cell repertoires in COVID-19. Sequenced by immunoSEQ multiplex PCR; TCRdb stores in-frame clones only, minus some. Of over 120,000 clones in the sample, 80% were seen once. The specimen sequenced was peripheral blood. These receptors all stem from a man between 65 and 85 years old who had recovered from COVID-19. The CDR3 runs from the conserved cysteine through the conserved F or W. The D gene is left open where the match is weak. Clone size is given for some rows only: seen once, a few or many times, or a class if the clone is expanded.

d_call	v_call	j_call	clone_size	cdr3_length	cdr3_aa	cdr3_nt
NA	TRBV6-2/TRBV6-3	TRBJ2-7	few	14	CASSYSDSTYEQYF	TGTGCCAGCAGTTACTCGGACTCGACCTACGAGCAGTACTTC
NA	TRBV5-1	TRBJ2-5	NA	13	CASSLGWQETQYF	TGCGCCAGCAGCTTGGGGTGGCAGGAGACCCAGTACTTC
NA	TRBV24-1	TRBJ2-1	NA	14	CATSAGAMWNEQFF	TGTGCCACCAGTGCAGGGGCAATGTGGAATGAGCAGTTCTTC
TRBD2	TRBV27	TRBJ2-1	NA	15	CASTGGNNGYNEQFF	TGTGCCAGCACGGGAGGCAACAACGGGTACAATGAGCAGTTCTTC
NA	TRBV7-9	TRBJ2-7	NA	16	CASSRGGGEKIGEQYF	TGTGCCAGCAGCCGGGGCGGAGGGGAAAAAATAGGCGAGCAGTACTTC
TRBD1	TRBV3-1/TRBV3-2	TRBJ2-7	NA	14	CASSDRDVSYEQYF	TGTGCCAGCAGTGACAGGGACGTATCCTACGAGCAGTACTTC
TRBD2	TRBV15	TRBJ2-5	NA	17	CATSRGDSSGTGGTQYF	TGTGCCACCAGCAGAGGCGACTCTAGCGGGACTGGGGGGACCCAGTACTTC
NA	TRBV6-5	TRBJ1-1	NA	13	CASSPTENTEAFF	TGTGCCAGCAGCCCGACAGAAAACACTGAAGCTTTCTTT
TRBD1	TRBV4-3	TRBJ2-5	NA	15	CASSHRRDRGETQYF	TGCGCCAGCAGCCATCGCCGGGACAGGGGAGAGACCCAGTACTTC
NA	TRBV7-9	TRBJ2-5	NA	14	CASSRLTLQETQYF	TGTGCCAGCAGCCGTCTCACATTACAAGAGACCCAGTACTTC
NA	TRBV3-1/TRBV3-2	TRBJ1-3	NA	13	CASSSSTGNTIYF	TGTGCCAGCTCGAGTTCAACTGGAAACACCATATATTTT
NA	TRBV30	TRBJ1-4	once	15	CAWSGWGTTNEKLFF	TGTGCCTGGAGTGGCTGGGGCACAACTAATGAAAAACTGTTTTTT
TRBD2	TRBV4-1	TRBJ2-5	NA	16	CASSLWAAGGQETQYF	TGCGCCAGCAGCCTATGGGCCGCGGGAGGGCAAGAGACCCAGTACTTC
NA	TRBV10-1	TRBJ1-1	few	12	CASSEGANGAFF	TGCGCCAGCAGTGAGGGGGCTAATGGAGCTTTCTTT
NA	TRBV18	TRBJ2-3	NA	17	CASSRNPGETSTDTQYF	TGTGCCAGCTCACGAAACCCCGGGGAGACTAGCACAGATACGCAGTATTTT
NA	TRBV5-6	TRBJ2-2	NA	15	CASSLSGANTGELFF	TGTGCCAGCAGCTTGTCGGGAGCGAACACCGGGGAGCTGTTTTTT
TRBD1	TRBV7-8	TRBJ2-7	NA	15	CASRMGQGSSYEQYF	TGTGCCAGCAGAATGGGACAGGGGAGCTCCTACGAGCAGTACTTC
NA	TRBV5-4	TRBJ2-3	NA	13	CASSPWATDTQYF	TGTGCCAGCAGCCCCTGGGCCACAGATACGCAGTATTTT
NA	TRBV2	TRBJ1-2	NA	15	CASSVLGSGYYGYTF	TGTGCCAGCAGTGTCTTAGGTTCAGGGTACTATGGCTACACCTTC
NA	TRBV25-1	TRBJ2-7	NA	11	CASKRAYEQYF	TGTGCCAGCAAGCGGGCCTACGAGCAGTACTTC
TRBD2	TRBV5-6	TRBJ2-1	once	16	CASSLGDYFSYNEQFF	TGTGCCAGCAGCTTGGGGGACTATTTCTCCTACAATGAGCAGTTCTTC
TRBD2	TRBV27	TRBJ2-1	NA	13	CASRFSGSDEQFF	TGTGCCAGCAGATTTAGCGGGAGCGATGAGCAGTTCTTC
TRBD1	TRBV11-3	TRBJ2-3	few	14	CASSLLGGRDTQYF	TGTGCCAGCAGCTTACTAGGGGGCAGAGATACGCAGTATTTT
NA	TRBV4-1	TRBJ2-1	NA	18	CASSQDGSGSYTYNEQFF	TGCGCCAGCAGCCAAGATGGATCGGGATCTTACACCTACAATGAGCAGTTCTTC
TRBD2	TRBV6-5	TRBJ2-5	NA	14	CATTDWGLAETQYF	TGTGCCACTACCGATTGGGGACTAGCAGAGACCCAGTACTTC
TRBD2	TRBV7-2	TRBJ2-1	NA	14	CASSLGLAHPGQFF	TGTGCCAGCAGCTTAGGACTAGCCCACCCGGGGCAGTTCTTC
TRBD2	TRBV7-9	TRBJ2-7	NA	15	CASSPPGTSGNEQYF	TGTGCCAGCAGTCCCCCCGGGACTAGCGGGAACGAGCAGTACTTC
NA	TRBV4-1	TRBJ1-2	once	14	CASSQPGQPYGYTF	TGCGCCAGCAGCCAGCCAGGACAGCCCTATGGCTACACCTTC
TRBD2	TRBV9	TRBJ2-5	NA	16	CASSVGIAGGFETQYF	TGTGCCAGCAGCGTAGGGATAGCGGGAGGTTTCGAGACCCAGTACTTC
TRBD2	TRBV7-9	TRBJ2-1	NA	16	CASSPRAGGPYNEQFF	TGTGCCAGCAGCCCCCGCGCGGGAGGGCCCTACAATGAGCAGTTCTTC